A single sample gave rise to the 23 T cell receptor beta chains below, sequenced in a study of graft-versus-host responses after intestinal transplantation. Assay: immunoSEQ multiplex PCR; the TCRdb copy retains only in-frame clones and omits some. The data hold 90,000 to 130,000 clones, with just over 90% observed a single time. These receptors have no known antigen. The specimen comprised unstimulated CD4+ T cells sorted from spleen or lymph node cells, sampled before transplant. Receptors originate from a human donor who was the organ donor for an intestinal transplant.

The rearrangement joins TRBV7-9 to TRBJ2-4, with TRBD1 identical over 8 bases. The trim removed 5 bases at V and 6 bases at J, leaving 9 bases unmatched. CDR3 size: 15 residues. The V gene's germline CDR1 is SEHNR and CDR2 FQNEAQ (reference sequence). This CDR3 reads CASSPRGRGGNIQYF. CDR3 coding DNA: TGTGCCAGCAGCCCCAGGGGGCGAGGAGGAAACATTCAGTACTTC.

This chain connects TRBV11-2 to TRBJ2-7; no clear D gene. Germline V gene data show CDR1 as SGHAT and CDR2 as FQNNGV. Trimming shortened V by 4 bases and J by 2 bases, and 12 bases separated the two germline ends. The CDR3 runs 14 residues. This CDR3 is CASSSQLTAYEQYF. The DNA of the CDR3 is TGTGCCAGCAGCTCACAATTGACTGCCTACGAGCAGTACTTC.

The V gene is TRBV6-5, the J gene TRBJ2-7; 15 bases align to TRBD2. V shed 4 bases, J shed 7 bases, and the junction held 5 bases outside the gene matches. The CDR3 is 15 amino acids. From germline, CDR1 is MNHEY and CDR2 SVGAGI. The CDR3 reads CASSWTSGGGREQYF. CDR3 nucleotides: TGTGCCAGCAGTTGGACTAGCGGGGGGGGGAGGGAGCAGTACTTC.

The chain links TRBV6-4 to TRBJ2-1, with 10 bases fitting TRBD2. Germline V gives CDR1 MRHNA, CDR2 SNTAGT. This CDR3 contains 17 residues. With 0 bases clipped from V and 5 bases from J, the junction kept 7 bases outside the gene matches. In DNA, the CDR3 is TGTGCCAGCAGTGACTCTAGACCGGGACTAGCGAACAATGAGCAGTTCTTC. Translation gives CASSDSRPGLANNEQFF.

This sequence joins TRBV6-5 and TRBJ1-1, with TRBD1 matching over 10 bases. Trimming at V came to 6 bases and at J to 5 bases, leaving 6 bases not matched to a gene. Per the germline V gene, CDR1 is MNHEY and CDR2 is SVGAGI. This CDR3 is 14 amino acids long. The CDR3 loop is CASSPGQGRTEAFF. The CDR3, as DNA: TGTGCCAGCAGCCCGGGACAGGGGAGAACTGAAGCTTTCTTT.

This clone was detected a few times. The CDR3 loop is CASTTSTSGRLSEQFF. Here the CDR3 DNA reads TGTGCCAGCACCACATCGACTAGCGGGAGGCTAAGTGAGCAGTTCTTC. The V and J genes are TRBV27 and TRBJ2-1; 13 bases are a match to TRBD2. Unmatched junction bases numbered 12, after V lost 7 bases and J lost 9 bases. The CDR3 contains 16 residues. Germline V gives CDR1 MNHEY, CDR2 SMNVEV (reference sequence).

CDR3 sequence: CASSPGTSGRAGGELFF. In DNA form, the CDR3 reads TGTGCCAGCAGCCCCGGGACTAGCGGGAGGGCCGGCGGGGAGCTGTTTTTT. The chain joins TRBV7-2 to TRBJ2-2, with 16 bases fitting TRBD2. The CDR3 extends over 17 amino acids. CDR1 and CDR2 (germline): SGHTA, FQGNSA. J was trimmed by 7 bases and V by 5 bases; bases with no gene match: 7.

The J gene is TRBJ1-4, the V gene TRBV5-5, with D unresolved. V shed 6 bases and J shed 7 bases, with 19 bases lying between them. Looked up from germline, CDR1 is SGHKS and CDR2 is YYEKEE (reference sequence). This CDR3 is built from 15 residues. CDR3 nucleotide sequence: TGTGCCAGCAATGGAGGTCTAACCCTCGGTGAAAAACTGTTTTTT. Amino acids: CASNGGLTLGEKLFF.

The chain recombines TRBV7-3 with TRBJ1-1, with 11 positions matching TRBD1. This CDR3 comprises 14 residues. CDR1 and CDR2 (germline): SGHTA, FQGTGA. With 5 bases clipped from V and 5 bases from J, the junction kept 4 bases outside the gene matches. CDR3 bases: TGTGCCAGCAGCCAGGACAGGGGGCGGACTGAAGCTTTCTTT. Translation gives CASSQDRGRTEAFF. Filled out from reference TRBV7-3 and TRBJ1-1, the complete variable domain reads GAGVSQTPSNKVTEKGKYVELRCDPISGHTALYWYRQSLGQGPEFLIYFQGTGAADDSGLPNDRFFAVRPEGSVSTLKIQRTERGDSAVYLCASSQDRGRTEAFFGQGTRLTVV.

This clone was observed a single time. This rearrangement joins TRBV6-5 to TRBJ1-2; D is possibly TRBD1 (5 bases). Between the trimmed V and J ends, which lost 5 bases and 8 bases, there was a span of 15 bases. Germline lookup yields CDR1 MNHEY and CDR2 SVGAGI. The CDR3 loop spans 13 amino acids. CDR3 amino acids: CASSATLGEGYTF. Written as DNA, the CDR3 is TGTGCCAGCAGTGCTACTCTAGGGGAGGGCTACACCTTC.

The genes are TRBV4-2 and TRBJ2-1, with D unclear. This CDR3 comprises 14 residues. Germline V gene sequence: CDR1 LGHNA, CDR2 YNFKEQ. Trimming took 4 bases from V and 0 from J, leaving 7 bases between them. CDR3 DNA sequence: TGTGCCAGCAGCCTGGAGAGCTCCTACAATGAGCAGTTCTTC. Protein product: CASSLESSYNEQFF.

The chain is built from TRBV6-1 and TRBJ2-5, with D uncertain. Germline assignment: CDR1 MNHNS and CDR2 SASEGT. Trimming shortened V by 5 bases and J by 4 bases, and 8 bases separated the two germline ends. There are 12 residues in the CDR3. This chain's CDR3 is CASSQVGETQYF. The CDR3 nucleotides are TGTGCCAGCAGTCAGGTAGGAGAGACCCAGTACTTC.

The chain employs TRBV18 and TRBJ2-2; 8 bases agree with TRBD1. CDR3 size: 16 residues. Germline trimming cut 3 bases from V and 1 base from J; bases unmatched to any gene: 4. Germline CDR1 KGHSH, CDR2 LQKENI. CDR3 sequence (DNA): TGTGCCAGCTCACCTCGGACAGGGCAGAACACCGGGGAGCTGTTTTTT. This codes for CASSPRTGQNTGELFF.

V and J are TRBV25-1 and TRBJ2-7, with D uncertain. Germline assignment: CDR1 MGHDK and CDR2 SYGVNS. The V and J ends lost 3 bases and 0 bases respectively, with 9 bases between them. The CDR3 is made up of 14 amino acids. The CDR3 reads CASSEARSSYEQYF. The DNA of the CDR3 is TGTGCCAGCAGTGAGGCCAGGAGCTCCTACGAGCAGTACTTC.

The chain joins TRBV5-1 to TRBJ2-5; D gene unclear. The CDR3 totals 14 residues. V lost 4 bases and J 2 bases, leaving 12 bases between the germline ends. Germline assignment: CDR1 SGHRS and CDR2 YFSETQ. CDR3 nucleotides: TGCGCCAGCAGCCAGTCCACACCACAAGAGACCCAGTACTTC. Translating gives CASSQSTPQETQYF.

The V call is TRBV27, the J call TRBJ2-1; TRBD2 agrees at 8 bases. V was clipped by 6 bases and J by 8 bases; unmatched bases: 9. The CDR3 extends over 14 amino acids. In germline, CDR1 is MNHEY, CDR2 SMNVEV (reference sequence). The CDR3 bases are TGTGCCAGCAGACTTCTAGCGGGCGGGCATGAGCAGTTCTTC. Encoded protein: CASRLLAGGHEQFF.

The chain carries TRBV7-2 and TRBJ2-3, with TRBD1 as a possible D gene (6 bases). V lost 4 bases to trimming and J lost 0 bases, with 11 bases between them. Germline V gives CDR1 SGHTA, CDR2 FQGNSA. This CDR3 contains 15 residues. CDR3 DNA sequence: TGTGCCAGCAGCTATCAAACAGGGAGCACAGATACGCAGTATTTT. This sequence encodes CASSYQTGSTDTQYF.

In this sample, this clone turned up a few times. Other DNA sequences of this sample code for an identical CDR3. This chain connects TRBV7-9 to TRBJ2-3, with 7 bases matching TRBD2. V lost 5 bases and J lost 2; bases outside the gene matches: 4. The CDR3 has 14 residues. Germline-derived CDR1 and CDR2 are SEHNR and FQNEAQ (reference sequence). The CDR3 region has the DNA TGTGCCAGCAGCCCTAGCGGATCCACAGATACGCAGTATTTT. Translated, it gives CASSPSGSTDTQYF. The full variable domain, rest sourced from reference TRBV7-9 and TRBJ2-3, is DTGVSQNPRHKITKRGQNVTFRCDPISEHNRLYWYRQTLGQGPEFLTYFQNEAQLEKSRLLSDRFSAERPKGSFSTLEIQRTEQGDSAMYLCASSPSGSTDTQYFGPGTRLTVL.

The chain recombines TRBV29-1 with TRBJ1-2; D unclear. Germline-derived CDR1 and CDR2 are SQVTM and ANQGSEA. V was trimmed by 0 bases and J by 4 bases, leaving 18 bases between them. The CDR3 length is 16 residues. CDR3: CSVEDPFRVRLYGYTF. Here the CDR3 DNA reads TGCAGCGTTGAAGACCCCTTCCGGGTCAGGCTCTATGGCTACACCTTC. Combining the CDR3 with reference TRBV29-1 and TRBJ1-2 gives the whole variable domain SAVISQKPSRDICQRGTSLTIQCQVDSQVTMMFWYRQQPGQSLTLIATANQGSEATYESGFVIDKFPISRPNLTFSTLTVSNMSPEDSSIYLCSVEDPFRVRLYGYTFGSGTRLTVV.

This chain links TRBV1 with TRBJ2-6. TRBV1 is labeled a pseudogene. This CDR3 spans 16 amino acids. The CDR3 protein is CTSSQGAQEGANVLTF. DNA of the CDR3: TGCACCAGCAGCCAAGGAGCTCAGGAGGGGGCCAACGTCCTGACTTTC.

Of note for this clone: The junction departs from the called germline gene at one end, perhaps through a read error. DNA for the CDR3: TGTGCCAGCAGCCATGAAAACCGGGAGCTCAATTTT. This gives the protein CASSHENRELNF. The chain has TRBV4-2 and TRBJ2-3, with a tentative D call TRBD2 (6 bases). Germline V CDR1 and CDR2: LGHNA, YNFKEQ. This CDR3 contains 12 residues.

This clone was counted once. The chain recombines TRBV5-1 with TRBJ1-5; D unresolved. CDR3 length: 13 amino acids. Germline-derived CDR1 and CDR2 are SGHRS and YFSETQ. V lost 4 bases and J lost 6, with 11 bases in between. The CDR3 DNA follows: TGCGCCAGCAGCGCAAACCTCGGTCAGCCCCAGCATTTT. Translated: CASSANLGQPQHF. The full variable domain, rest sourced from reference TRBV5-1 and TRBJ1-5, is KAGVTQTPRYLIKTRGQQVTLSCSPISGHRSVSWYQQTPGQGLQFLFEYFSETQRNKGNFPGRFSGRQFSNSRSEMNVSTLELGDSALYLCASSANLGQPQHFGDGTRLSIL.

This clone was counted between two and nine times. The rearrangement joins TRBV10-3 to TRBJ1-2, with D maybe TRBD1 (6 bases). V lost 5 bases and J lost 2, with 9 bases in between. Looked up from germline, CDR1 is ENHRY and CDR2 is SYGVKD. CDR3 size: 13 residues. The CDR3 nucleotides read TGTGCCATCAGTCCGACAGGAAACTATGGCTACACCTTC. This gives the protein CAISPTGNYGYTF.